These 13 T cell receptor beta chains originate from one sample sequenced in a study of T cells after yellow fever vaccination. TCRdb passed the 5' RACE reads through MiXCR, listing each CDR3 protein once. The profile shows roughly 520,000 distinct CDR3 sequences, 21% of them singletons. Sequencing used PBMCs, obtained roughly 23 days after the first yellow fever vaccination. The origin of the receptors is a man aged 18 to 35 who received the YFV17D yellow fever vaccine.

CDR3 amino acids: CASSLGRPLTDTQYF. CDR3 coding DNA: TGTGCCAGCAGTTTGGGGCGTCCCCTCACAGATACGCAGTATTTT. The chain employs TRBV12-3 or TRBV12-4 and TRBJ2-3, with D maybe TRBD1 (5 bases). Trimming cost V 3 bases and J 2 bases, with 12 bases left between them. The CDR3 extends over 15 amino acids.

This clonotype was detected only a few times. This chain links TRBV7-2 with TRBJ2-2, with D possibly being TRBD2 (6 bases). V lost 7 bases, J lost 4 bases, and 13 bases lay in between. The V gene's germline CDR1 is SGHTA and CDR2 FQGNSA. This CDR3 is 14 amino acids long. CDR3 residues: CASTLGGGTGELFF. Written as DNA, the CDR3 is TGTGCCAGCACACTCGGGGGTGGCACCGGGGAGCTGTTTTTT. The full variable domain, its missing parts supplied by reference TRBV7-2 and TRBJ2-2, is GAGVSQSPSNKVTEKGKDVELRCDPISGHTALYWYRQSLGQGLEFLIYFQGNSAPDKSGLPSDRFSAERTGGSVSTLTIQRTQQEDSAVYLCASTLGGGTGELFFGEGSRLTVL.

This clonotype was recorded many times. The rearrangement uses TRBV29-1 and TRBJ1-1; D might be TRBD1 (5 bases). The germline CDR1 and CDR2 sequences are SQVTM and ANQGSEA. CDR3 length: 13 amino acids. The ends were cut back, 8 bases at V and 4 bases at J, with 17 bases in the middle. The CDR3 region is CSSQRGISTEAFF. CDR3 nucleotide sequence: TGCAGCTCCCAGCGGGGGATCAGCACTGAAGCTTTCTTT.

The chain links TRBV5-1 to TRBJ2-1; D perhaps matches TRBD2 (7 bases). The germline V gene has CDR1 SGHRS and CDR2 YFSETQ. The V end lost 2 bases, the J end lost 9 bases, and 15 bases lay between the germline ends. CDR3 length: 14 residues. The CDR3 DNA follows: TGCGCCAGCAGCTTCGACGGGGGGCCAGGTGAGCAGTTCTTC. This gives the protein CASSFDGGPGEQFF.

This rearrangement joins TRBV29-1 to TRBJ1-2; TRBD1 matches at 8 bases. V lost 5 bases to trimming and J lost 6 bases; unmatched junction nucleotides: 11. The germline gives CDR1 SQVTM, CDR2 ANQGSEA. This CDR3 has 14 amino acids. The CDR3 nucleotides are TGCAGCGTTAACCACCGACAGGGGCTAGATGGCTACACCTTC. It codes for CSVNHRQGLDGYTF.

This clonotype appeared a few times. The genes are TRBV11-2 and TRBJ1-5; the D is unclear. V was trimmed by 4 bases and J by 5 bases, leaving 21 bases between them. The CDR3 spans 17 residues. Germline lookup yields CDR1 SGHAT and CDR2 FQNNGV. CDR3 amino acids: CASSSYDTPRAYQPQHF. In nucleotides, the CDR3 is TGTGCCAGCAGCTCTTACGACACGCCAAGGGCTTATCAGCCCCAGCATTTT. Combining the CDR3 with reference TRBV11-2 and TRBJ1-5 gives the whole variable domain EAGVAQSPRYKIIEKRQSVAFWCNPISGHATLYWYQQILGQGPKLLIQFQNNGVVDDSQLPKDRFSAERLKGVDSTLKIQPAKLEDSAVYLCASSSYDTPRAYQPQHFGDGTRLSIL.

In its sample, this clonotype was seen a few times. CDR3 region: CAISESGGGYTEAFF. The CDR3 DNA reads as TGTGCCATCAGTGAGTCGGGCGGAGGGTACACTGAAGCTTTCTTT. The chain uses TRBV10-3 and TRBJ1-1; D is uncertain. This CDR3 is built from 15 residues. From germline, CDR1 is ENHRY and CDR2 SYGVKD. The V end lost 0 bases, the J end lost 3 bases, and 11 bases lay between the germline ends.

The chain uses TRBV5-4 and TRBJ2-1; 8 bases are a match to TRBD1. Per the germline V gene, CDR1 is SGHNT and CDR2 is YYREEE (reference sequence). Trimming cost V 5 bases and J 8 bases; bases outside gene matches: 9. This CDR3 comprises 14 residues. The CDR3 loop reads CASRTKQGVDEQFF. CDR3 sequence (DNA): TGTGCCAGCAGAACGAAACAGGGGGTTGATGAGCAGTTCTTC.

This clonotype showed up many times. The chain uses TRBV3-1 and TRBJ2-1; D might be TRBD1 (6 bases). The CDR3 loop spans 12 amino acids. Germline V lookup: CDR1 LGHDT, CDR2 YNNKEL (reference sequence). The germline V and J ends were trimmed by 4 bases and 8 bases, with 9 bases remaining between them. CDR3 in amino acids: CASSPGAHEQFF. In DNA form, the CDR3 reads TGTGCCAGCAGCCCAGGGGCGCATGAGCAGTTCTTC.

This clonotype was detected only a few times. The chain links TRBV24-1 to TRBJ2-3; no definite D call. The germline V and J ends were trimmed by 1 base and 8 bases, with 3 bases remaining between them. CDR3 size: 11 residues. CDR1 KGHDR and CDR2 SFDVKD come from the germline V gene. CDR3 nucleotide sequence: TGTGCCACCAGTGATTTTGTTACGCAGTATTTT. This gives the protein CATSDFVTQYF.

This clonotype has only a few counts. CDR3 bases: TGCAGTGCATTAGCCGGGACAGCCTACAATGAGCAGTTCTTC. Its translation: CSALAGTAYNEQFF. This chain links TRBV20-1 with TRBJ2-1; 7 bases agree with TRBD1. The CDR3 contains 14 residues. Unmatched junction bases numbered 7, after V lost 6 bases and J lost 2 bases. Germline CDR1 is DFQATT and CDR2 is SNEGSKA (reference sequence).

This clonotype has only a few counts. The chain employs TRBV12-3 or TRBV12-4 and TRBJ1-3; D call uncertain. The CDR3 contains 15 residues. V lost 7 bases to trimming and J lost 6 bases, with 19 bases between them. In nucleotides, the CDR3 is TGTGCCAGCACTCCCGGGCCCCGGGCAGCAAACACCATATATTTT. Its protein is CASTPGPRAANTIYF.

This clonotype was detected only a few times. The V gene is TRBV7-2, the J gene TRBJ1-1; D uncertain. This CDR3 spans 13 amino acids. CDR1 is SGHTA and CDR2 is FQGNSA in the germline V gene. The V gene lost 4 bases and the J gene lost 6 bases, with 12 bases spanning the gap. CDR3 protein: CASSSQLGAEAFF. CDR3 nucleotide sequence: TGTGCCAGCAGCTCCCAGCTGGGAGCTGAAGCTTTCTTT.